The rows below give T cell receptor beta chains drawn from one sample of a study of TIL therapy for anti-PD-1-resistant metastatic lung cancer. Sequencing was performed with immunoSEQ multiplex PCR; in TCRdb, only in-frame clones are kept and a portion is missing. This table holds approximately 87,000 clones, approximately 65% found once. The sequencing here drew on tumor tissue, taken at baseline. Receptors originate from a person aged 25 to 80 with non-small cell lung cancer. CDR3s include the opening cysteine and the closing phenylalanine or tryptophan. A D gene is named only where the DNA matches it firmly. Size tells how often a clone was seen (once, few, many) or the class of an expanded clone, and some rows leave it out.

>TRBJ1-6|.|.|TRBV3-1/TRBV3-2
TGTGCCAGCAGCCGGGGGACTCGGTCACCCCTCCACTTT
CASSRGTRSPLHF
>TRBJ2-7|.|few|TRBV6-2/TRBV6-3
TGTGCCAGCAGTCGACAAGCCCGATTTGGGGAGCAGTACTTC
CASSRQARFGEQYF
>TRBJ2-7|.|few|TRBV3-1/TRBV3-2
TGTGCCAGCAGCCAAGATATCCAGTCCTACGAGCAGTACTTC
CASSQDIQSYEQYF
>TRBJ2-1|TRBD2|.|TRBV27
TGTGCCAGCTCTGTGACTAGCGGAGGCAATGAGCAGTTCTTC
CASSVTSGGNEQFF
>TRBJ2-7|.|.|TRBV18
TGTGCCAGCTCACCAACAGGGGCCGGGGGATACGAGCAGTACTTC
CASSPTGAGGYEQYF
>TRBJ2-1|.|.|TRBV27
TGTGCCAGCAGTTCATGGGGGCCCTTAGGCAATGAGCAGTTCTTC
CASSSWGPLGNEQFF
>TRBJ1-6|.|few|TRBV28
TGTGCCAGCAGGCCGGGGAGCTCCTATAATTCACCCCTCCACTTT
CASRPGSSYNSPLHF
>TRBJ2-4|TRBD2|once|TRBV6-2/TRBV6-3
TGTGCCAGCAGTTCCCCGGGAGGAGAGTTGGCCAAAAACATTCAGTACTTC
CASSSPGGELAKNIQYF
>TRBJ1-6|TRBD1|.|TRBV5-5
TGTGCCAGCAGCTTGTGGGGTACACAGGGGGGTAGTTCACCCCTCCACTTT
CASSLWGTQGGSSPLHF
>TRBJ2-5|.|.|TRBV3-1/TRBV3-2
TGTGCCAGCAGCCATCCCCGGGACGACCAAGAGACCCAGTACTTC
CASSHPRDDQETQYF
>TRBJ2-7|.|once|TRBV11-1
TGTGCCAGCAGCTCGGACACTTTCTCCTACGAGCAGTACTTC
CASSSDTFSYEQYF
>TRBJ1-3|.|.|TRBV12-3/TRBV12-4
TGTGCCAGCAGTTTCGGGCCTGGAAACACCATATATTTT
CASSFGPGNTIYF
>TRBJ2-3|.|.|TRBV5-4
TGTGCCAGCAGCTTAATAGTAGCAGATACGCAGTATTTT
CASSLIVADTQYF
>TRBJ2-3|.|.|TRBV30
TGTGCCTGGAGCGCCGCAACAGGAACCACAGATACGCAGTATTTT
CAWSAATGTTDTQYF
>TRBJ1-6|.|few|TRBV4-2
TGTGCCAGCAGCCAAGGGGCAGGGGTGGGCCCTGACCTCCACTTT
CASSQGAGVGPDLHF
>TRBJ1-5|TRBD1|.|TRBV7-2
TGTGCCAGCAGCAACCGACAGGGGGACCAGCCCCAGCATTTT
CASSNRQGDQPQHF
>TRBJ1-2|.|.|TRBV7-9
TGTGCCAGCAGCGGGCTCAGGACTAACTATGGCTACACCTTC
CASSGLRTNYGYTF
>TRBJ2-5|.|.|TRBV10-3
TGTGCCATCAGTGAGTCGAGAGGGGGGAGAGGCGCCCAAGAGACCCAGTACTTC
CAISESRGGRGAQETQYF
>TRBJ1-1|.|.|TRBV19
TGTGCCAGTAGGGGGGGAGGGGTACTTATTGAAGCTTTCTTT
CASRGGGVLIEAFF
>TRBJ2-4|.|.|TRBV10-2
TGCGCCAGCACACCACGGACAGCCAATACCAAAAACATTCAGTACTTC
CASTPRTANTKNIQYF
>TRBJ2-7|TRBD1|.|TRBV10-1
TGCGCCAGCAGTGAGTCGAAGGGGGCTGGTGAGCAGTACTTC
CASSESKGAGEQYF
>TRBJ2-2|.|.|TRBV30
TGTGCCTGGAGTCTAGGGGTCACCGGGGAGCTGTTTTTT
CAWSLGVTGELFF
>TRBJ1-5|.|few|TRBV4-2
TGTGCCAGCAGCCAAGAACAGTTTGGCAATCAGCCCCAGCATTTT
CASSQEQFGNQPQHF
>TRBJ2-1|TRBD2|few|TRBV5-1
TGCGCCAGCAGACAGAGGGTACTACCGGGACTAGGGGCTGCGGATGAGCAGTTCTTC
CASRQRVLPGLGAADEQFF
>TRBJ2-6|.|many|TRBV19
TGTGCCAGTAGTTTTACAGGAGCGGGGGCCAACGTCCTGACTTTC
CASSFTGAGANVLTF
>TRBJ1-1|.|.|TRBV4-2
TGTGCCAGCAGCCAAGTAGAAGGTTCCAACACTGAAGCTTTCTTT
CASSQVEGSNTEAFF
>TRBJ1-1|.|.|TRBV4-2
TGTGCCAGCAGCCCCTTGGGGCCGAGTACTGAAGCTTTCTTT
CASSPLGPSTEAFF
>TRBJ2-7|.|.|TRBV6-5
TGTGCCAGCAGAGGAGTTTTTAGTGGGACCTACGAGCAGTACTTC
CASRGVFSGTYEQYF
>TRBJ2-7|.|.|TRBV28
TGTGCCAGCAGTTTGTCAGGGTTCACCTCCTACGAGCAGTACTTC
CASSLSGFTSYEQYF
>TRBJ1-2|TRBD1|once|TRBV28
TGTGCCAGCAGTTTATACAGGGGTAGTGGCTACACCTTC
CASSLYRGSGYTF
>TRBJ2-1|.|few|TRBV28
TGTGCCAGCAGTTTACCGGCCTCGGAGCAGTTCTTC
CASSLPASEQFF
>TRBJ1-5|TRBD1|.|TRBV7-8
TGTGCCAGCAGCTCGGACAGGGGGTTGAGTCAGCCCCAGCATTTT
CASSSDRGLSQPQHF
>TRBJ1-1|TRBD1|.|TRBV4-2
TGTGCCAGCAGCCGGCAGGGGGCCGCAGTCACTGAAGCTTTCTTT
CASSRQGAAVTEAFF
>TRBJ2-3|.|.|TRBV3-1/TRBV3-2
TGTGCCAGCAGCACCCGCCGGGACAATCTGGCAGATACGCAGTATTTT
CASSTRRDNLADTQYF
>TRBJ2-3|TRBD2|.|TRBV19
TGTGCCAGTAGTTTAGCGGGCAGCACAGATACGCAGTATTTT
CASSLAGSTDTQYF
>TRBJ2-3|TRBD2|once|TRBV6-5
TGTGCCAGCAGTTACTCGGGTCGGGGGGGAATAGATACGCAGTATTTT
CASSYSGRGGIDTQYF
>TRBJ2-2|.|.|TRBV6-5
TGTGCCAGCAGTTACGTGCCTAGAGGCACCGGGGAGCTGTTTTTT
CASSYVPRGTGELFF
>TRBJ2-7|TRBD2|.|TRBV28
TGTGCCAGCAGTTTAGTTTGGGAGGGATCCTACGAGCAGTACTTC
CASSLVWEGSYEQYF